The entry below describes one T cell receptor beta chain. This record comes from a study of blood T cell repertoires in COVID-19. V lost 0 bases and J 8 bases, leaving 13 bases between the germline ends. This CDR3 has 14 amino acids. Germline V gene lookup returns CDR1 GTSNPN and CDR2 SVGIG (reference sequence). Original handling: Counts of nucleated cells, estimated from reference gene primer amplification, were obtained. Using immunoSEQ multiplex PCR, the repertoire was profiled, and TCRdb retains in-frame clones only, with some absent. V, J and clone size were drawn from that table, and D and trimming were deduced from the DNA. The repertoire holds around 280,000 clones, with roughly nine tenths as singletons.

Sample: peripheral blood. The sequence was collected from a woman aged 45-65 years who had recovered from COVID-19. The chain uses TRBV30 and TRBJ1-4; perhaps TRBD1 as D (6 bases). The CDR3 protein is CAWSVNRVGEKLFF. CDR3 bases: TGTGCCTGGAGTGTAAACAGGGTAGGGGAAAAACTGTTTTTT. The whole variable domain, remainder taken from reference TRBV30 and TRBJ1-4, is SQTIHQWPATLVQPVGSPLSLECTVEGTSNPNLYWYRQAAGRGLQLLFYSVGIGQISSEVPQNLSASRPQDRQFILSSKKLLLSDSGFYLCAWSVNRVGEKLFFGSGTQLSVL.